The TCR beta chain described here comes from a study of blood T cells in healthy people across ages. This clonotype showed up just a few times. Antigen: not known. Study results and caveats: Estimated diversity that came from one million T cells was considered an underestimate. While age rose, TCR beta diversity per million T cells dropped in a roughly linear way.

Peripheral blood was drawn, approximately 9.7 milliliters per donor. Together with a sample-barcoded 5' primer, a J-beta primer mix was included in a second PCR lasting about 7 to 11 cycles. Via MiXCR, TCRdb re-called the 5' RACE reads, giving one row per CDR3 protein. The sample carries 950,000 to 1,200,000 distinct CDR3 sequences, 35% to 40% recorded once. V was shortened by 2 bases and J by 1 base, with 10 bases between the two germline ends. This CDR3 spans 15 amino acids. The sample taken for sequencing was blood. The V call is TRBV12-3 or TRBV12-4, the J call TRBJ2-3, with D possibly called TRBD1 or TRBD2 (6 bases each). This TCR was sampled from a young man in good health. CDR3 nucleotides: TGTGCCAGCAGTTTATACCGGGGGCGCACAGATACGCAGTATTTT. Amino acid sequence: CASSLYRGRTDTQYF.